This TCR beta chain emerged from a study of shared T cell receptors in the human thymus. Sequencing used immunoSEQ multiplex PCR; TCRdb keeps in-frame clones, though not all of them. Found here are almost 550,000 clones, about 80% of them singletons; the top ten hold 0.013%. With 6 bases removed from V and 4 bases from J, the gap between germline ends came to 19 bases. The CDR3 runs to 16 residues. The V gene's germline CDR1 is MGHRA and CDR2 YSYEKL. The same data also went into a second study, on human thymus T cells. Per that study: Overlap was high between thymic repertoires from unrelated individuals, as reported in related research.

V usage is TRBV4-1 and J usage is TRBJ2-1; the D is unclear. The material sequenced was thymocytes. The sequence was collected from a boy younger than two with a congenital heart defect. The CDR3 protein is CASRVIRTQVYNEQFF. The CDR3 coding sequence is TGCGCCAGCAGGGTAATAAGAACTCAGGTTTACAATGAGCAGTTCTTC.